The 2 T cell receptor beta chains presented below share a single source sample, sequenced in a study of OX40 agonist ivuxolimab in advanced cancers. The protocol was immunoSEQ multiplex PCR, while the TCRdb copy is restricted to in-frame clones and leaves out a portion. The repertoire includes over 90,000 clones, around 94% of them detected once, and around 0.18% sits in the top ten. Sequencing used CD4+ or CD8+ T cells sorted from blood, obtained in a trial of the OX40 agonist ivuxolimab. These receptors all stem from an adult with an advanced solid tumor such as melanoma, head and neck, liver or kidney cancer.

V usage is TRBV27 and J usage is TRBJ1-5; D possibly corresponds to TRBD1 (6 bases). The germline V gene has CDR1 MNHEY and CDR2 SMNVEV (reference sequence). Between the trimmed V and J ends, which lost 0 bases and 7 bases, there was a span of 7 bases. The CDR3 runs to 13 residues. This chain's CDR3 is CASSLSGGQPQHF. The CDR3 DNA reads as TGTGCCAGCAGTTTATCGGGGGGCCAGCCCCAGCATTTT.

The chain has TRBV7-2 and TRBJ2-5; 8 bases match TRBD2. CDR3 length: 16 residues. V lost 4 bases and J lost 1; bases outside the gene matches: 8. Germline V gene lookup returns CDR1 SGHTA and CDR2 FQGNSA. The CDR3 here is CASSSQTSATQETQYF. CDR3 DNA: TGTGCCAGCAGCTCCCAGACTAGCGCGACCCAAGAGACCCAGTACTTC.